The 21 T cell receptor beta chains in this list originate from one sample, sequenced in a study of blood T cell repertoires in COVID-19. Assay used: immunoSEQ multiplex PCR; TCRdb lists only in-frame clones, some missing. The sample has roughly 160,000 clones; about 83% are singletons. Sequenced: peripheral blood. All receptors derive from a woman aged 80 or over with COVID-19, enrolled during active disease.

The V and J genes are TRBV5-1 and TRBJ1-6; 7 nucleotides agree with TRBD1. The ends lost 4 bases at V and 9 bases at J; junction bases unmatched: 7. The germline V gene has CDR1 SGHRS and CDR2 YFSETQ. This CDR3 has 14 amino acids. CDR3 protein: CASSEGGAGSPLHF. CDR3 in DNA: TGCGCCAGCAGCGAAGGGGGCGCGGGTTCACCCCTCCACTTT.

The V call is TRBV7-9, the J call TRBJ1-4, with 10 bases identical to TRBD1. CDR1 is SEHNR and CDR2 is FQNEAQ in the germline V gene (reference sequence). V dropped 5 bases and J dropped 4; count of bases not matched to a gene: 7. The CDR3 runs to 16 residues. CDR3 in DNA: TGTGCCAGCAGCGCCCTCCGGGACAGGGGTAATGAAAAACTGTTTTTT. Translated: CASSALRDRGNEKLFF.

The J gene is TRBJ2-7, the V gene TRBV28, with a weak D call TRBD2 (5 bases). The germline CDR1 and CDR2 sequences are MDHEN and SYDVKM. Trimming removed 3 bases at V and 3 bases at J, with 9 bases between. The CDR3 loop spans 13 amino acids. The CDR3, as DNA: TGTGCCAGCAGTTTTCCTAGCAGCTACGAGCAGTACTTC. Encoded protein: CASSFPSSYEQYF.

The gene calls are TRBV7-3 and TRBJ2-3; a possible D gene is TRBD2 (6 bases). The germline V gene encodes CDR1 SGHTA and CDR2 FQGTGA. This CDR3 is built from 12 residues. Trimming stripped 5 bases from V and 9 bases from J, with 12 bases between. In DNA, the CDR3 is TGTGCCAGCAGCCCCCCTGCGGGGACGCAGTATTTT. Protein: CASSPPAGTQYF.

This clone showed up just a few times. V gene TRBV27 combines with J gene TRBJ1-2; D is perhaps TRBD1 (5 bases). Germline CDR1 is MNHEY and CDR2 is SMNVEV (reference sequence). This CDR3 has 15 residues. The V end lost 1 base, the J end lost 2 bases, and 11 bases lay between the germline ends. CDR3 nucleotide sequence: TGTGCCAGCAGTTTATACCCCCAGGGAAACTATGGCTACACCTTC. Protein product: CASSLYPQGNYGYTF.

The chain has TRBV6-5 and TRBJ1-1, with TRBD1 matching over 8 bases. Germline CDR1 reads MNHEY; CDR2 reads SVGAGI. Germline trimming cut 8 bases from V and 0 bases from J; bases unmatched to any gene: 8. The CDR3 runs 15 residues. DNA of the CDR3: TGTGCCAGCCGAGGGGACAGGACCATGAACACTGAAGCTTTCTTT. Its translation: CASRGDRTMNTEAFF.

The gene calls are TRBV13 and TRBJ2-7; 7 bases fit TRBD1. Germline loops: CDR1 PRHDT, CDR2 FYEKMQ (reference sequence). This CDR3 spans 15 amino acids. Trimming took 5 bases from V and 2 from J; bases not matched to a gene: 9. CDR3 loop: CASSTTWDSPYEQYF. CDR3 nucleotides: TGTGCCAGCAGCACGACCTGGGACAGCCCCTACGAGCAGTACTTC.

The sample holds a few counts of this clone. The rearrangement joins TRBV18 to TRBJ2-5, with 7 bases aligning to TRBD2. V was clipped by 3 bases and J by 5 bases; unmatched bases: 6. Looked up from germline, CDR1 is KGHSH and CDR2 is LQKENI. The CDR3 loop spans 14 amino acids. CDR3 sequence: CASSPLTSAETQYF. CDR3 nucleotide sequence: TGTGCCAGCTCACCTCTAACTAGCGCGGAGACCCAGTACTTC. The full variable domain, in which reference TRBV18 and TRBJ2-5 provide the parts outside the CDR3, is NAGVMQNPRHLVRRRGQEARLRCSPMKGHSHVYWYRQLPEEGLKFMVYLQKENIIDESGMPKERFSAEFPKEGPSILRIQQVVRGDSAAYFCASSPLTSAETQYFGPGTRLLVL.

This clone was counted a few times. The CDR3 loop is CASSSTATGNTIYF. The CDR3 DNA reads TGTGCCAGCAGCTCAACAGCTACTGGAAACACCATATATTTT. The chain couples TRBV7-9 to TRBJ1-3; D call uncertain. This CDR3 is built from 14 residues. Germline V gene data show CDR1 as SEHNR and CDR2 as FQNEAQ (reference sequence). Trimming removed 4 bases at V and 2 bases at J, with 9 bases between.

V is TRBV10-3 and J is TRBJ2-1, with 12 bases aligning to TRBD2. Germline V lookup: CDR1 ENHRY, CDR2 SYGVKD. CDR3 length: 16 residues. V dropped 1 base and J dropped 5; count of bases not matched to a gene: 3. CDR3 region: CAISEYWTSGDNEQFF. CDR3 sequence (DNA): TGTGCCATCAGTGAGTACTGGACTAGCGGGGACAATGAGCAGTTCTTC.

The V and J genes are TRBV6-4 and TRBJ1-5; D may be TRBD1 (5 bases). This CDR3 is 17 amino acids long. V lost 5 bases and J lost 1, with 18 bases in between. The V gene's germline CDR1 is MRHNA and CDR2 SNTAGT. This CDR3 is CASSTYRGKSSNQPQHF. The CDR3 DNA reads as TGTGCCAGCAGTACTTACCGGGGGAAGTCAAGCAATCAGCCCCAGCATTTT.

The gene calls are TRBV2 and TRBJ2-3; 10 positions agree with TRBD1. In germline, CDR1 is SNHLY, CDR2 FYNNEI. This CDR3 contains 16 residues. V lost 6 bases to trimming and J lost 3 bases; unmatched junction nucleotides: 9. The CDR3: CASRGDRGERTDTQYF. CDR3 in DNA: TGTGCCAGCAGGGGGGACAGGGGAGAACGTACAGATACGCAGTATTTT.

The chain couples TRBV4-1 to TRBJ1-2; D is uncertain. The CDR3 runs 14 residues. The V end lost 0 bases, the J end lost 5 bases, and 10 bases lay between the germline ends. In germline, CDR1 is MGHRA, CDR2 YSYEKL. CDR3 DNA sequence: TGCGCCAGCAGCCAAGACCCCCCAGCGTATGGCTACACCTTC. Translating gives CASSQDPPAYGYTF.

Only a few counts were recorded for this clone. This rearrangement joins TRBV7-9 to TRBJ1-1, with D perhaps TRBD1 (5 bases). Germline V CDR1 and CDR2: SEHNR, FQNEAQ (reference sequence). V was pared by 6 bases and J by 3 bases, with 20 bases between. This CDR3 has 16 amino acids. The CDR3 DNA reads as TGTGCCAGCAGGTTTGGGTCAGCTTTAGGGGACACTGAAGCTTTCTTT. It translates to CASRFGSALGDTEAFF.

The V gene is TRBV28, the J gene TRBJ2-1, with TRBD1 identical over 8 bases. Germline V lookup: CDR1 MDHEN, CDR2 SYDVKM. V was clipped by 5 bases and J by 9 bases; unmatched bases: 9. The CDR3 has 14 residues. CDR3 sequence: CASSAGQDFGEQFF. CDR3 nucleotide sequence: TGTGCCAGCAGTGCGGGACAGGATTTCGGTGAGCAGTTCTTC.

The V and J genes are TRBV27 and TRBJ1-5; weak D call: TRBD1 (6 bases). Germline V CDR1 and CDR2: MNHEY, SMNVEV (reference sequence). Trimming cost V 4 bases and J 2 bases, with 18 bases left between them. This CDR3 comprises 17 residues. For the CDR3, the DNA is TGTGCCAGCAGTTCATCCCTTTCAGGGGCGGGCAATCAGCCCCAGCATTTT. It encodes CASSSSLSGAGNQPQHF.

The chain is built from TRBV6-5 and TRBJ2-2, with D perhaps TRBD1 (5 bases). Trimming stripped 6 bases from V and 5 bases from J, with 16 bases between. This CDR3 is built from 15 residues. CDR1 is MNHEY and CDR2 is SVGAGI in the germline V gene. The CDR3 region has the DNA TGTGCCAGCAGCCCCGCCCGGGCAGGGACCGGGGAGCTGTTTTTT. This encodes CASSPARAGTGELFF.

The gene calls are TRBV10-3 and TRBJ1-6; D uncertain. The ends were cut back, 7 bases at V and 6 bases at J, with 10 bases in the middle. The CDR3 extends over 13 amino acids. Germline V CDR1 and CDR2: ENHRY, SYGVKD. The CDR3 sequence is CAIMATTNSPLHF. The DNA for the CDR3 is TGTGCCATCATGGCAACTACTAATTCACCCCTCCACTTT.

The chain employs TRBV2 and TRBJ2-2, with 7 bases lining up with TRBD1. This CDR3 region has 15 residues. Germline CDR1 is SNHLY and CDR2 is FYNNEI. V shed 6 bases, J shed 0 bases, and the junction held 4 bases outside the gene matches. The CDR3 spells CASRDRVANTGELFF. The CDR3 DNA reads as TGTGCCAGCAGAGACAGGGTTGCGAACACCGGGGAGCTGTTTTTT. The full variable domain, in which reference TRBV2 and TRBJ2-2 provide the parts outside the CDR3, is EPEVTQTPSHQVTQMGQEVILRCVPISNHLYFYWYRQILGQKVEFLVSFYNNEISEKSEIFDDQFSVERPDGSNFTLKIRSTKLEDSAMYFCASRDRVANTGELFFGEGSRLTVL.

This chain uses TRBV5-1 with TRBJ2-7; 8 positions agree with TRBD2. Germline V gene data show CDR1 as SGHRS and CDR2 as YFSETQ. The ends lost 4 bases at V and 0 bases at J; junction bases unmatched: 3. CDR3 size: 14 residues. Written as DNA, the CDR3 is TGCGCCAGCAGCGCGAGCGGGAGCTCCTACGAGCAGTACTTC. This gives the protein CASSASGSSYEQYF.

This chain uses TRBV5-1 with TRBJ1-5; D not resolved. Trimming cost V 0 bases and J 0 bases, with 13 bases left between them. The CDR3 consists of 17 residues. CDR1 SGHRS and CDR2 YFSETQ come from the germline V gene. The CDR3 spells CASSLDPVAVSNQPQHF. CDR3 coding DNA: TGCGCCAGCAGCTTGGACCCGGTGGCGGTTAGCAATCAGCCCCAGCATTTT.